The 10 T cell receptor beta chains below come from one sample, sequenced in a study of shared clonotypes between healthy human individuals. The table came from immunoSEQ multiplex PCR; TCRdb's copy has only in-frame clones and leaves some out. The top ten clones hold 0.37% of a sample with 2 million to 2.5 million clones, roughly 90% of them seen once. Sequenced material: naive CD4+ T cells from PBMCs. The subset here: CD45RA+ positively selected. Receptors were obtained from a man younger than 35 in good health. Some clones in this sample may be carry-over from other donors' samples.

The chain employs TRBV30 and TRBJ1-4; D is undetermined. Deletions cut 7 bases from V and 6 bases from J, with 9 bases between. The CDR3 covers 11 residues. CDR1 is GTSNPN, CDR2 SVGIG, per germline (reference sequence). The CDR3: CAYGGDEKLFF. In nucleotides, the CDR3 is TGTGCCTACGGTGGTGATGAAAAACTGTTTTTT.

This sequence joins TRBV5-1 and TRBJ2-3, with TRBD1 matching over 7 bases. The V gene end was trimmed by 6 bases and the J gene end by 4 bases; junction bases not matched to a gene: 8. The CDR3 extends over 14 amino acids. From germline, CDR1 is SGHRS and CDR2 YFSETQ. The CDR3 reads CASTYDRAADTQYF. The DNA for the CDR3 is TGCGCCAGCACCTATGACAGGGCGGCAGATACGCAGTATTTT.

The chain uses TRBV5-4 and TRBJ2-1, with a weak D call TRBD1 (8 bases). The CDR3 has 17 amino acids. The germline V and J ends were trimmed by 1 base and 0 bases, with 14 bases remaining between them. Germline V lookup: CDR1 SGHNT, CDR2 YYREEE (reference sequence). The CDR3 region is CASSLSGTGSSYNEQFF. The CDR3 DNA is TGTGCCAGCAGCTTGAGCGGGACAGGAAGCTCCTACAATGAGCAGTTCTTC.

The chain combines TRBV11-2 with TRBJ2-3, with D hard to call. The CDR3 covers 16 residues. The V end lost 1 base, the J end lost 2 bases, and 13 bases lay between the germline ends. From germline, CDR1 is SGHAT and CDR2 FQNNGV. The CDR3 protein is CASSLGVGRYTDTQYF. The CDR3, as DNA: TGTGCCAGCAGCTTAGGGGTAGGCAGGTACACAGATACGCAGTATTTT.

The chain has TRBV6-1 and TRBJ1-1; TRBD1 might be the D (6 bases). This CDR3 has 14 amino acids. Germline CDR1 and CDR2: MNHNS and SASEGT. V was trimmed by 7 bases and J by 4 bases, leaving 16 bases between them. CDR3 sequence reads: CASNGQLTGTEAFF. The CDR3 DNA reads as TGTGCCAGCAATGGACAGTTAACGGGCACTGAAGCTTTCTTT.

The rearrangement joins TRBV11-3 to TRBJ2-7; TRBD1 is a possible D gene (7 bases). CDR1 and CDR2 from the germline V gene are SGHNT and YENEEA. The CDR3 is 12 residues long. Trimming pared 5 bases from V and 6 bases from J, leaving 11 bases between. This chain's CDR3 is CASSPGGSEQYF. The CDR3 DNA follows: TGTGCCAGCAGCCCAGGGGGGAGCGAGCAGTACTTC.

This clone has just one count. The chain recombines TRBV28 with TRBJ1-1; D may be TRBD1 (5 bases). V gave up 7 bases and J gave up 0 bases, with 15 bases separating them. This CDR3 has 15 amino acids. CDR1 and CDR2 (germline): MDHEN, SYDVKM. CDR3 loop: CASTPSGLVNTEAFF. For the CDR3, the DNA is TGTGCCAGCACCCCCTCGGGACTCGTGAACACTGAAGCTTTCTTT.

The rearrangement joins TRBV2 to TRBJ2-7, with 8 bases that match TRBD1. The junction had 19 bases not matched to a gene; V was cut back by 9 bases and J by 0 bases. This CDR3 is 18 amino acids long. CDR1 and CDR2 (germline): SNHLY, FYNNEI. DNA of the CDR3: TGTGCCAGGAACTGGGGCAGGGGGCGTAGCGGAACCTCCTACGAGCAGTACTTC. This codes for CARNWGRGRSGTSYEQYF.

The V and J genes are TRBV11-2 and TRBJ2-1, with a possible D match to TRBD2 (6 bases). Germline loops: CDR1 SGHAT, CDR2 FQNNGV. V lost 5 bases and J lost 3, with 14 bases in between. The CDR3 totals 15 residues. DNA of the CDR3: TGTGCCAGCAGCCTCCGCGGAGGGATCTACAATGAGCAGTTCTTC. Translating gives CASSLRGGIYNEQFF.

This clone was recorded only once. The same CDR3 also results from other DNA sequences found in this sample. This sequence joins TRBV7-3 and TRBJ2-1, with D maybe TRBD2 (6 bases). The length of the CDR3 is 15 residues. V lost 6 bases to trimming and J lost 4 bases, with 16 bases between them. CDR1 and CDR2 (germline): SGHTA, FQGTGA. This chain's CDR3 is CASSRVGGSYNEQFF. CDR3 bases: TGTGCCAGCAGTAGAGTTGGGGGGAGTTACAATGAGCAGTTCTTC. The entire variable domain, with the rest obtained from reference TRBV7-3 and TRBJ2-1, is as follows: GAGVSQTPSNKVTEKGKYVELRCDPISGHTALYWYRQSLGQGPEFLIYFQGTGAADDSGLPNDRFFAVRPEGSVSTLKIQRTERGDSAVYLCASSRVGGSYNEQFFGPGTRLTVL.